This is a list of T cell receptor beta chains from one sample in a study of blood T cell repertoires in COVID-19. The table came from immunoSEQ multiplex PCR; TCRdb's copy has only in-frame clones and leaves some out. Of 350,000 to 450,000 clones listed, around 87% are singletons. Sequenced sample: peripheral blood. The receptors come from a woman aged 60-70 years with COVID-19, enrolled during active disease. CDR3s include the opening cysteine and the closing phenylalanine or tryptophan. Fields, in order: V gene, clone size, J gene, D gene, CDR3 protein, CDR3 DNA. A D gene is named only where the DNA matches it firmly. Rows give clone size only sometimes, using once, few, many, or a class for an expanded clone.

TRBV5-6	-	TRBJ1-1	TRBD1	CASRLQGWNTEAFF	TGTGCCAGCAGGCTACAGGGGTGGAACACTGAAGCTTTCTTT
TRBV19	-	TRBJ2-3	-	CASSIAEADTQYF	TGTGCCAGTAGTATAGCCGAGGCAGATACGCAGTATTTT
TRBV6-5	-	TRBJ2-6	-	CASRRLPAGANVLTF	TGTGCCAGCAGGAGACTGCCTGCTGGGGCCAACGTCCTGACTTTC
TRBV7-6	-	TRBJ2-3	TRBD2	CASSPGLSTTDTQYF	TGTGCCAGCAGCCCGGGACTATCCACCACAGATACGCAGTATTTT
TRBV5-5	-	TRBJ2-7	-	CASSGTGYEQYF	TGTGCCAGCAGCGGAACAGGTTACGAGCAGTACTTC
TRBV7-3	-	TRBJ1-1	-	CASSPTGPTGAFF	TGTGCCAGCAGCCCTACAGGACCCACGGGCGCTTTCTTT
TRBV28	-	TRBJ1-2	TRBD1	CASGTALQNYGYTF	TGTGCCAGCGGGACAGCATTACAAAACTATGGCTACACCTTC
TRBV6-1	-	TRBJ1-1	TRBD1	CASSEGQGAAEAFF	TGTGCCAGCAGTGAAGGACAGGGGGCAGCTGAAGCTTTCTTT
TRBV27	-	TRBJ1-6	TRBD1	CASGFRQGRNSPLHF	TGTGCCAGCGGCTTCAGACAGGGTCGCAATTCACCCCTCCACTTT
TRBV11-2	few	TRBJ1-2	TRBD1	CASSPRDRVHGYTF	TGTGCCAGCAGCCCACGGGACAGGGTGCATGGCTACACCTTC
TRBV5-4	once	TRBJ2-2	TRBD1	CASSLGGGRNTGELFF	TGTGCCAGCAGCTTGGGAGGGGGCCGGAACACCGGGGAGCTGTTTTTT
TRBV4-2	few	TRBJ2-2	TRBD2	CASSQNLPGGPNGELFF	TGTGCCAGCAGCCAGAATTTGCCGGGGGGACCCAACGGGGAGCTGTTTTTT
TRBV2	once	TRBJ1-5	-	CASSEESAGNQPQHF	TGTGCCAGCAGTGAAGAATCGGCAGGGAATCAGCCCCAGCATTTT
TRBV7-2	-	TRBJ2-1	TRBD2	CASSLASGGAGEQFF	TGTGCCAGCAGCTTAGCTAGCGGGGGGGCAGGTGAGCAGTTCTTC
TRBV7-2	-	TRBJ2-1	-	CASSPTSRGTYNEQFF	TGTGCCAGCAGCCCCACTTCGAGAGGAACCTACAATGAGCAGTTCTTC
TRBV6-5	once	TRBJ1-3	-	CATLAYSGNTIYF	TGTGCCACCCTTGCCTACTCTGGAAACACCATATATTTT
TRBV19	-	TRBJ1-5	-	CASSRDRYNQPQHF	TGTGCCAGTAGTAGAGACAGGTACAATCAGCCCCAGCATTTT
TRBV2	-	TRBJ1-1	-	CASSEQGQNTEAFF	TGTGCCAGCAGTGAACAGGGCCAGAACACTGAAGCTTTCTTT
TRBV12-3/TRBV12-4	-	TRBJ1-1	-	CASREAGGSRAFF	TGTGCCAGCAGGGAAGCGGGGGGCAGTCGGGCTTTCTTT
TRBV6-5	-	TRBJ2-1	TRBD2	CASSYSSPGGYNEQFF	TGTGCCAGCAGTTACTCGAGTCCGGGAGGATACAATGAGCAGTTCTTC
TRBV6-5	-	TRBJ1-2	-	CASSTGHGYGYTF	TGTGCCAGCAGCACAGGACACGGCTATGGCTACACCTTC
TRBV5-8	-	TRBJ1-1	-	CASSDWTAGNTEAFF	TGTGCCAGCAGCGATTGGACAGCTGGGAACACTGAAGCTTTCTTT
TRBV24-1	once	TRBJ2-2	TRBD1	CATSDSGTGGNTGELFF	TGTGCCACCAGTGACTCAGGGACAGGGGGGAACACCGGGGAGCTGTTTTTT
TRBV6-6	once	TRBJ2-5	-	CASSQNQGQETQYF	TGTGCCAGCAGCCAAAACCAGGGACAAGAGACCCAGTACTTC
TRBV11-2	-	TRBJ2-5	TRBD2	CASSRGEVRETQYF	TGTGCCAGCAGCCGGGGGGAAGTACGAGAGACCCAGTACTTC
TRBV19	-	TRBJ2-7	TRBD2	CASMGQRGETYEQYF	TGTGCCAGTATGGGGCAGCGGGGAGAGACGTACGAGCAGTACTTC
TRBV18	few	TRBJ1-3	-	CASSPQGLGNTIYF	TGTGCCAGCTCACCACAGGGGCTAGGAAACACCATATATTTT
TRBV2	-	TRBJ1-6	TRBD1	CASSWDRGNSPLHF	TGTGCCAGCAGTTGGGACAGGGGTAATTCACCCCTCCACTTT
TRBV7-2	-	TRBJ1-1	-	CASSPRLGNTEAFF	TGTGCCAGCAGCCCCCGGCTAGGAAATACTGAAGCTTTCTTT